Here is one T cell receptor (beta chain) with its context. Its antigen remains unidentified. No clone much larger than this one lies a single base away; base qualities are absent. The sequencer was an Illumina HiSeq 2500. Quantitative 5'-RACE with molecular barcodes was the method used to prepare the TCR beta libraries. Per the authors' processing: A new computational method based on a probabilistic model of VDJ rearrangement was used to identify disease-linked TCR variants. TCRdb redid the processing of the public reads, applying fastp at Q25 and MiXCR, and retained in-frame beta chains. CDR3 protein sequences are deduplicated, and each keeps its most common genes and DNA. V and J calls and clone size were set by TCRdb, not the authors. The sample has approximately 440,000 distinct CDR3 sequences on record, under 20% of them singletons. The ten largest clones add up to just over 1% of the sample. The record originates from a study of CD8 T cells in ankylosing spondylitis (TCRdb year 2017). For the wider study: To find TCR variants linked to disease, the study profiled T cell receptor beta repertoires in ankylosing spondylitis patients and healthy donors. The whole study cohort included roughly 110 healthy donors and roughly 24 ankylosing spondylitis patients. Peripheral blood was sampled, and synovial fluid was also collected from ankylosing spondylitis patients. Broader findings and caveats from the paper: The disease-linked clones were reported as significantly enriched in matched synovial fluid samples from ankylosing spondylitis patients. A TCR beta motif of 7 or 8 highly homologous amino acid variants appeared characteristic of blood from ankylosing spondylitis patients. Some of the motif variants had been reported before in the synovial fluid and blood of reactive arthritis patients, a finding that suggests common disease-initiation mechanisms. A CD8+ phenotype was shown by the disease-linked clones, which were found at relatively low frequencies in peripheral blood.

Per the germline V gene, MNHEY is the CDR1 and SVGAGI is the CDR2. The CDR3 spans 15 residues, from the cysteine through the phenylalanine. Here the CDR3 DNA is all that survives: 45 bases in frame from base 1. A distance of 8 bases separates the germline ends of V and J, which lose 2 bases and 0 bases respectively. The clonotype was recovered from a male donor with ankylosing spondylitis. The sequence is built from TRBV6-5 and TRBJ1-3, with the D gene uncertain. Sequencing was done on a sample of blood, either unsorted or a sorted T cell fraction (not recorded which). CDR3 protein: CASSYQQSSGNTIYF. The nucleotides read TGTGCCAGCAGTTACCAACAGAGCTCTGGAAACACCATATATTTT.